Listed here are 32 T cell receptor beta chains from one sample, sequenced in a study of blood T cells in healthy people across ages. Together with a sample-barcoded 5' primer, a J-beta primer mix was included in a second PCR lasting about 6 to 11 cycles. TCRdb called the 5' RACE reads again in MiXCR, with one record for every CDR3 protein. Found here are about 1.4 million distinct CDR3 sequences, approximately 60% of them singletons; the top ten hold about 6.7%. Source material: blood. The receptors come from a man younger than 35 in good health.

V is TRBV6-2 or TRBV6-3 and J is TRBJ2-2; no definite D call. CDR1 is MNHEY and CDR2 is SVGEGT in the germline V gene. Trimming cost V 8 bases and J 4 bases, with 11 bases left between them. CDR3 length: 13 residues. The CDR3 nucleotides are TGTGCCAGCCAAGGGCGCGTCACCGGGGAGCTGTTTTTT. Its protein is CASQGRVTGELFF.

The chain joins TRBV5-5 to TRBJ1-4; D uncertain. V was pared by 7 bases and J by 11 bases, with 18 bases between. Per the germline V gene, CDR1 is SGHKS and CDR2 is YYEKEE (reference sequence). The CDR3 has 13 residues. The CDR3, as DNA: TGTGCCAGCTCCCGGAAGGAGGAGAGGAAACTGTTTTTT. This gives the protein CASSRKEERKLFF.

V usage is TRBV20-1 and J usage is TRBJ1-2; 8 bases map to TRBD1. With V trimmed by 6 bases and J by 3 bases, 3 bases remained unmatched. The CDR3 is 12 residues long. Germline V gene data show CDR1 as DFQATT and CDR2 as SNEGSKA (reference sequence). As DNA, the CDR3 is TGCAGTGCCACGACAGGGGACTATGGCTACACCTTC. This encodes CSATTGDYGYTF.

The chain is built from TRBV4-2 and TRBJ2-7, with 7 bases that match TRBD2. The CDR3 spans 17 residues. Germline CDR1 LGHNA, CDR2 YNFKEQ. V was pared by 3 bases and J by 1 base, with 12 bases of the junction left unmatched. CDR3 loop: CASSHAALGRESYEQYF. For the CDR3, the DNA is TGTGCCAGCAGCCACGCGGCTTTGGGGAGGGAATCCTACGAGCAGTACTTC.

This clonotype came up a few times. CDR3 DNA: TGTGCCAGCAGTATCGGGGGCAAGACACCTGGGGCCAACGTCCTGACTTTC. Translated: CASSIGGKTPGANVLTF. V usage is TRBV6-6 and J usage is TRBJ2-6; D might be TRBD1 or TRBD2, each matching 6 bases. V was clipped by 5 bases and J by 2 bases, with 16 bases between them. Per germline, CDR1 MNHNY and CDR2 SVGAGI (reference sequence). CDR3 length: 17 amino acids.

J is TRBJ1-1 and V is TRBV4-1; D is uncertain. CDR1 is MGHRA, CDR2 YSYEKL, per germline. The V end was cut by 5 bases, the J end by 7 bases, with 20 bases between. The CDR3 is 15 amino acids. CDR3 protein: CASSYYPGTPNEAFF. For the CDR3, the DNA is TGCGCCAGCAGCTACTATCCCGGCACCCCGAATGAAGCTTTCTTT.

This rearrangement joins TRBV29-1 to TRBJ2-5; D remains unclear. The J call could be wrong; TRBJ2-7 is a better fit for the DNA end. CDR1 and CDR2 from the germline V gene are SQVTM and ANQGSEA. The CDR3 extends over 12 amino acids. The CDR3 protein is CSVHSPLREQYF. Here the CDR3 DNA reads TGCAGCGTTCATAGCCCGTTACGCGAGCAGTACTTC.

The table lists this clonotype with a few counts. The rearrangement uses TRBV25-1 and TRBJ2-6; 7 bases agree with TRBD2. V lost 3 bases to trimming and J lost 7 bases; unmatched junction nucleotides: 6. The CDR3 loop spans 15 amino acids. CDR1 is MGHDK, CDR2 SYGVNS, per germline. CDR3 coding DNA: TGTGCCAGCAGTGATTCGGGGGGACGAGCCAACGTCCTGACTTTC. Translating it yields CASSDSGGRANVLTF. Full variable domain (outside the CDR3, taken from reference TRBV25-1 and TRBJ2-6): EADIYQTPRYLVIGTGKKITLECSQTMGHDKMYWYQQDPGMELHLIHYSYGVNSTEKGDLSSESTVSRIRTEHFPLTLESARPSHTSQYLCASSDSGGRANVLTFGAGSRLTVL.

This chain uses TRBV12-5 with TRBJ1-5; D is possibly TRBD1 (5 bases). This CDR3 is 14 amino acids long. Germline CDR1 LGHNT, CDR2 FRNRAP. Trimming removed 4 bases from V and 5 bases from J, with 12 bases in between. In nucleotides, the CDR3 is TGTGCTAGTGGTTGGGACGGACATTATCAGCCCCAGCATTTT. Translating it yields CASGWDGHYQPQHF. The full variable domain, with the rest looked up from reference TRBV12-5 and TRBJ1-5, is DARVTQTPRHKVTEMGQEVTMRCQPILGHNTVFWYRQTMMQGLELLAYFRNRAPLDDSGMPKDRFSAEMPDATLATLKIQPSEPRDSAVYFCASGWDGHYQPQHFGDGTRLSIL.

This clonotype was counted a few times. The J gene is TRBJ1-2, the V gene TRBV12-3 or TRBV12-4; TRBD1 might be the D (6 bases). V was trimmed by 4 bases and J by 4 bases, leaving 10 bases between them. The CDR3 is 13 amino acids. DNA of the CDR3: TGTGCCAGCAGTTATGGACAGTCCTATGGCTACACCTTC. Translating it yields CASSYGQSYGYTF.

A few counts support this clonotype. The rearrangement joins TRBV6-2 or TRBV6-3 to TRBJ2-7; no firm D call. The CDR3 consists of 12 residues. Germline V gives CDR1 MNHEY, CDR2 SVGEGT. Deletions cut 7 bases from V and 1 base from J, with 8 bases between. This chain's CDR3 is CASKTPSYEQYF. The CDR3 bases are TGTGCCAGCAAGACGCCTTCCTACGAGCAGTACTTC.

This chain joins TRBV4-1 and TRBJ2-1, with TRBD2 matching 9 bases. Germline V gene lookup returns CDR1 MGHRA and CDR2 YSYEKL. The V and J ends lost 1 base and 4 bases, in that order; junction bases with no gene match: 11. The CDR3 is 18 residues long. CDR3 amino acids: CASSQVAGDSAIYNEQFF. The CDR3, as DNA: TGCGCCAGCAGCCAAGTAGCGGGAGATAGCGCTATATACAATGAGCAGTTCTTC.

The rearrangement joins TRBV12-3 or TRBV12-4 to TRBJ2-1; 7 bases are a match to TRBD1. Trimming at V came to 3 bases and at J to 7 bases, leaving 12 bases not matched to a gene. This CDR3 comprises 16 residues. CDR3 nucleotides: TGTGCCAGCAGTTTTCACAGGGGCTCTAGGAGGAATGAGCAGTTCTTC. Residues: CASSFHRGSRRNEQFF.

With respect to this clonotype: A junction end diverges from the germline sequence, so it may reflect a read error. The chain employs TRBV4-1 and TRBJ2-3; 12 bases line up with TRBD2. The CDR3 consists of 19 residues. In germline, CDR1 is MGHRA, CDR2 YSYEKL. CDR3 region: CASSQDTSSGRAPTDTQYF. The CDR3 bases are TGCGCCAGCAGTCAAGATACGTCTAGCGGGAGGGCGCCCACAGATACGCAGTATTTT.

J is TRBJ2-2 and V is TRBV25-1, with TRBD2 identical over 13 bases. With V trimmed by 4 bases and J by 2 bases, 4 bases remained unmatched. The germline CDR1 and CDR2 sequences are MGHDK and SYGVNS. This CDR3 contains 17 residues. CDR3 amino acids: CASSGTSGRVNTGELFF. CDR3 bases: TGTGCCAGCAGTGGGACTAGCGGGAGAGTCAACACCGGGGAGCTGTTTTTT.

This clonotype was seen repeatedly, ten times or more. The CDR3 DNA reads as TGTGCCAGCAGGGGTAATGAGCAGTTCTTC. Protein product: CASRGNEQFF. The genes are TRBV2 and TRBJ2-1, with unresolved D. The ends were cut back, 6 bases at V and 7 bases at J, with 4 bases in the middle. The CDR3 extends over 10 amino acids. Germline lookup yields CDR1 SNHLY and CDR2 FYNNEI.

J is TRBJ2-4 and V is TRBV12-3 or TRBV12-4; tentatively, D is TRBD2 (6 bases). Trimming removed 5 bases from V and 7 bases from J, with 18 bases in between. CDR3 size: 15 residues. The CDR3 loop is CASSQGLSRGNIQYF. The CDR3 bases are TGTGCCAGCAGTCAAGGACTGAGCCGGGGGAACATTCAGTACTTC.

V usage is TRBV10-3 and J usage is TRBJ1-2, with D possibly being TRBD1 (6 bases). The CDR3 is 15 residues long. V lost 6 bases to trimming and J lost 6 bases, with 20 bases between them. Germline V gene sequence: CDR1 ENHRY, CDR2 SYGVKD. CDR3 in amino acids: CAISGSWVQGHGYTF. For the CDR3, the DNA is TGTGCCATCAGCGGGAGTTGGGTACAGGGTCATGGCTACACCTTC.

The chain is built from TRBV18 and TRBJ2-1; possible D gene TRBD1, 6 bases. With 2 bases removed from V and 8 bases from J, the gap between germline ends came to 22 bases. Germline lookup yields CDR1 KGHSH and CDR2 LQKENI. The CDR3 covers 17 residues. The CDR3 coding sequence is TGTGCCAGCTCACCATGGGCAGGGGCTACAATTGCAGATGAGCAGTTCTTC. Amino acids: CASSPWAGATIADEQFF.

The chain joins TRBV7-2 to TRBJ2-7, with 7 nucleotides matching TRBD2. The length of the CDR3 is 16 residues. Germline trimming cut 1 base from V and 2 bases from J; bases unmatched to any gene: 8. Germline-derived CDR1 and CDR2 are SGHTA and FQGNSA. CDR3 DNA: TGTGCCAGCAGCTTAGATCCGGCGGGAGCGACCTACGAGCAGTACTTC. Protein: CASSLDPAGATYEQYF.

On this clonotype itself: This may arise from a read error, as a much more abundant clone is one base away. The V gene is TRBV7-9, the J gene TRBJ2-3; D unclear. The CDR3 has 13 amino acids. In germline, CDR1 is SEHNR, CDR2 FQNEAQ (reference sequence). CDR3 sequence: CTSSWDMEDTQYF. The CDR3 nucleotides read TGTACCAGCAGCTGGGATATGGAAGATACGCAGTATTTT.

The genes are TRBV5-1 and TRBJ2-5; D is uncertain. V was shortened by 0 bases and J by 0 bases, with 9 bases between the two germline ends. The germline gives CDR1 SGHRS, CDR2 YFSETQ. There are 15 residues in the CDR3. CDR3 protein: CASSLDGYYQETQYF. CDR3 bases: TGCGCCAGCAGCTTGGATGGGTACTACCAAGAGACCCAGTACTTC.

This clonotype turned up a few times. CDR3 protein: CASSQSGGQGYGYTF. CDR3 DNA sequence: TGTGCCAGCAGCCAAAGTGGGGGACAGGGCTATGGCTACACCTTC. The rearrangement links TRBV4-2 to TRBJ1-2, with 9 positions matching TRBD1. J was trimmed by 4 bases and V by 2 bases; bases with no gene match: 5. The CDR3 is made up of 15 amino acids. Germline V gives CDR1 LGHNA, CDR2 YNFKEQ.

This rearrangement joins TRBV5-1 to TRBJ2-5; TRBD2 matches 9 bases. This CDR3 region has 15 residues. Trimming took 7 bases from V and 2 from J; bases not matched to a gene: 9. CDR1 and CDR2 from the germline V gene are SGHRS and YFSETQ. DNA of the CDR3: TGCGCCAGCGGGATAGCGGGAGTTCGGCAAGAGACCCAGTACTTC. Protein product: CASGIAGVRQETQYF.

This chain links TRBV20-1 with TRBJ1-2; no clear D. The CDR3 length is 14 residues. The V end lost 3 bases, the J end lost 4 bases, and 15 bases lay between the germline ends. The germline gives CDR1 DFQATT, CDR2 SNEGSKA (reference sequence). The CDR3 sequence: CSASLSPGSYGYTF. In nucleotides, the CDR3 is TGCAGTGCTAGTCTCTCTCCCGGGAGCTATGGCTACACCTTC.

A few counts support this clonotype. The rearrangement links TRBV29-1 to TRBJ2-1; D is unresolved. From germline, CDR1 is SQVTM and CDR2 ANQGSEA. This CDR3 comprises 13 residues. V was shortened by 3 bases and J by 3 bases, with 9 bases between the two germline ends. The CDR3 protein is CSVDPLNYNEQFF. In nucleotides, the CDR3 is TGCAGCGTTGACCCCCTTAACTACAATGAGCAGTTCTTC.

This clonotype was picked up one time. This chain links TRBV21-1 with TRBJ1-4; the table's D call TRBD1 went unverified against the DNA. TRBV21-1 is shown as a pseudogene. There are 13 residues in the CDR3. The CDR3 region is CASSKGDAEKLFF. CDR3 DNA sequence: TGTGCCAGCAGCAAAGGGGACGCAGAAAAACTGTTTTTT.

This clonotype came up a few times. This rearrangement joins TRBV7-2 to TRBJ2-5; D may be TRBD2 (5 bases). Germline V gene data show CDR1 as SGHTA and CDR2 as FQGNSA. V lost 1 base to trimming and J lost 7 bases, with 13 bases between them. This CDR3 contains 14 residues. The DNA for the CDR3 is TGTGCCAGCAGCTTAGTCAGTCAAAGCGGGACCCAGTACTTC. Protein product: CASSLVSQSGTQYF. Full variable domain (remainder filled in from reference TRBV7-2 and TRBJ2-5): GAGVSQSPSNKVTEKGKDVELRCDPISGHTALYWYRQSLGQGLEFLIYFQGNSAPDKSGLPSDRFSAERTGGSVSTLTIQRTQQEDSAVYLCASSLVSQSGTQYFGPGTRLLVL.

The V call is TRBV29-1, the J call TRBJ2-5; D perhaps matches TRBD1 (6 bases). V lost 1 base, J lost 2 bases, and 17 bases lay in between. Germline-derived CDR1 and CDR2 are SQVTM and ANQGSEA. The CDR3 contains 16 residues. In nucleotides, the CDR3 is TGCAGCGTTGAAGGGGGGCGCAGGACAATTCAAGAGACCCAGTACTTC. This encodes CSVEGGRRTIQETQYF.

The V and J genes are TRBV29-1 and TRBJ1-1, with TRBD1 as a possible D gene (5 bases). The CDR3 totals 12 residues. The germline V gene encodes CDR1 SQVTM and CDR2 ANQGSEA. The V gene lost 7 bases and the J gene lost 7 bases, with 16 bases spanning the gap. The CDR3 DNA reads TGCAGCGCGCAGGGCTACTCATTTGAAGCTTTCTTT. This sequence encodes CSAQGYSFEAFF.

The chain uses TRBV4-1 and TRBJ2-7, with 11 positions matching TRBD2. This CDR3 is 15 amino acids long. The trim removed 0 bases at V and 4 bases at J, leaving 2 bases unmatched. Germline V gene data show CDR1 as MGHRA and CDR2 as YSYEKL. CDR3 loop: CASSQDRLAGYEQYF. The CDR3 bases are TGCGCCAGCAGCCAAGATCGACTAGCGGGATACGAGCAGTACTTC.

V usage is TRBV2 and J usage is TRBJ1-4; 12 bases match TRBD1. Germline lookup yields CDR1 SNHLY and CDR2 FYNNEI. J was trimmed by 4 bases and V by 8 bases; bases with no gene match: 11. The CDR3 sequence is 17 residues long. The chain's CDR3 is CASRPRDRGRGNEKLFF. As DNA, the CDR3 is TGTGCCAGCCGCCCCCGGGACAGGGGGCGAGGTAATGAAAAACTGTTTTTT.